This entry lists 18 T cell receptor beta chains sequenced from one sample in a study of beta chain features in type 1 diabetes. What was sequenced were expressed TCRB transcripts, since all of the isolated RNA had been reverse transcribed. The repertoire was sequenced with immunoSEQ multiplex PCR; TCRdb's copy has only in-frame clones and lacks some. This sample has 130,000 to 150,000 clones; around 51% occur once, and the top ten carry roughly 0.43%. What was sequenced was Tregs from blood. The receptors come from a man aged 18 to 29 in good health.

The chain is built from TRBV7-2 and TRBJ1-6; a weak D match, TRBD1 (6 bases). The CDR3 has 14 amino acids. Trimming left V 5 bases short and J 7 bases short, with 12 bases between. Germline assignment: CDR1 SGHTA and CDR2 FQGNSA. CDR3 amino acids: CASSRTAQNSPLHF. Here the CDR3 DNA reads TGTGCCAGCAGCCGGACAGCCCAAAATTCACCCCTCCACTTT.

J is TRBJ2-1 and V is TRBV28; the match to TRBD2 covers 9 bases. V lost 6 bases, J lost 0 bases, and 3 bases stayed unmatched. CDR3 length equals 15 residues. Looked up from germline, CDR1 is MDHEN and CDR2 is SYDVKM. In DNA, the CDR3 is TGTGCCAGCAGAACGACTAGCGGCTCCTACAATGAGCAGTTCTTC. Its translation is CASRTTSGSYNEQFF.

The chain links TRBV30 to TRBJ1-2; D is unresolved. With 0 bases removed from V and 2 bases from J, the gap between germline ends came to 7 bases. Per the germline V gene, CDR1 is GTSNPN and CDR2 is SVGIG (reference sequence). The CDR3 is 13 residues long. The CDR3 DNA is TGTGCCTGGAGTGTATCGTCCAACTATGGCTACACCTTC. Translation: CAWSVSSNYGYTF.

The rearrangement links TRBV14 to TRBJ1-6, with no clear D. The CDR3 consists of 15 residues. V lost 0 bases to trimming and J lost 8 bases, with 11 bases between them. Per the germline V gene, CDR1 is SGHDN and CDR2 is FVKESK. In DNA form, the CDR3 reads TGTGCCAGCAGCCAAGAGATAGGACTGTATTCACCCCTCCACTTT. It is translated as CASSQEIGLYSPLHF.

V is TRBV30 and J is TRBJ2-7, with D maybe TRBD2 (5 bases). CDR3 length equals 15 residues. The V end lost 5 bases, the J end lost 0 bases, and 17 bases lay between the germline ends. CDR1 is GTSNPN, CDR2 SVGIG, per germline (reference sequence). The DNA of the CDR3 is TGTGCCTGGGGAGGTAAAGTGAGTAACTCCTACGAGCAGTACTTC. Residues: CAWGGKVSNSYEQYF.

There are a few counts of this clone. The CDR3 sequence: CASSLKLDRGYEQYF. The CDR3 DNA is TGTGCCAGCAGTTTAAAGTTGGACAGGGGATACGAGCAGTACTTC. This sequence joins TRBV27 and TRBJ2-7; 9 bases fit TRBD1. V shed 2 bases and J 4 bases; nucleotides not matched to a gene: 6. The CDR3 length is 15 residues. CDR1 is MNHEY and CDR2 is SMNVEV in the germline V gene (reference sequence).

The rearrangement uses TRBV5-1 and TRBJ1-1; tentatively, D is TRBD1 (5 bases). With 3 bases removed from V and 4 bases from J, the gap between germline ends came to 13 bases. Per the germline V gene, CDR1 is SGHRS and CDR2 is YFSETQ. CDR3 length equals 14 residues. CDR3 region: CASSSQRGSTEAFF. Written as DNA, the CDR3 is TGCGCCAGCAGCTCTCAACGGGGGTCCACTGAAGCTTTCTTT.

Only a few counts were recorded for this clone. The chain is built from TRBV30 and TRBJ2-4; a weak D match, TRBD1 (5 bases). Trimming cost V 2 bases and J 2 bases, with 13 bases left between them. The CDR3 consists of 15 residues. The germline V gene has CDR1 GTSNPN and CDR2 SVGIG (reference sequence). CDR3 in amino acids: CAWSLQGITKNIQYF. The CDR3 DNA reads as TGTGCCTGGAGTCTGCAGGGTATAACCAAAAACATTCAGTACTTC.

The rearrangement links TRBV29-1 to TRBJ2-7, with 9 bases that match TRBD1. Germline V gene lookup returns CDR1 SQVTM and CDR2 ANQGSEA. With 5 bases clipped from V and 4 bases from J, the junction kept 3 bases outside the gene matches. The CDR3 spans 12 residues. Here the CDR3 DNA reads TGCAGCGTTCCGGGACAGGGTTACGAGCAGTACTTC. It yields the protein CSVPGQGYEQYF.

This clone was picked up one time. The rearrangement uses TRBV7-6 and TRBJ2-5, with D unresolved. V was clipped by 1 base and J by 5 bases, with 5 bases between them. The CDR3 is made up of 12 amino acids. Germline CDR1 is SGHVS and CDR2 is FNYEAQ. CDR3: CASSLDSETQYF. For the CDR3, the DNA is TGTGCCAGCAGCTTAGATAGCGAGACCCAGTACTTC.

The chain carries TRBV28 and TRBJ1-1; D is unresolved. CDR1 and CDR2 from the germline V gene are MDHEN and SYDVKM. The CDR3 is made up of 12 amino acids. Trimming removed 7 bases from V and 4 bases from J, with 10 bases in between. DNA for the CDR3: TGTGCCAGCAAATTATCGAGCACTGAAGCTTTCTTT. Protein product: CASKLSSTEAFF.

This sequence joins TRBV7-2 and TRBJ2-1; TRBD1 is a possible D gene (6 bases). Germline values: CDR1 SGHTA, CDR2 FQGNSA. The CDR3 consists of 14 residues. V dropped 6 bases and J dropped 4 bases, with 13 bases sitting between them. The CDR3 spells CASSGGPAYNEQFF. The CDR3 DNA is TGTGCCAGCAGTGGGGGCCCAGCTTACAATGAGCAGTTCTTC.

This clone was picked up a small number of times. CDR3 nucleotides: TGCGCCAGCAGCTTGAGCGGGGGTACAGATACGCAGTATTTT. It is translated as CASSLSGGTDTQYF. The V gene is TRBV5-1, the J gene TRBJ2-3; 8 bases fit TRBD2. After removal of 1 base from V and 3 bases from J, the junction contained 1 base not matched to a gene. The CDR3 runs to 14 residues. The germline V gene has CDR1 SGHRS and CDR2 YFSETQ.

The chain employs TRBV4-1 and TRBJ2-1; tentatively, D is TRBD1 (7 bases). The germline gives CDR1 MGHRA, CDR2 YSYEKL. Trimming removed 1 base at V and 9 bases at J, with 16 bases between. CDR3 size: 15 residues. CDR3 nucleotide sequence: TGCGCCAGCAGCCAAGCCCTGGACAGGAGGGGTGAGCAGTTCTTC. Protein sequence: CASSQALDRRGEQFF.

The table lists this clone with a few counts. The chain joins TRBV7-2 to TRBJ2-7; no clear D. Trimming pared 5 bases from V and 9 bases from J, leaving 11 bases between. CDR1 is SGHTA, CDR2 FQGNSA, per germline. The CDR3 sequence is 11 residues long. CDR3 loop: CASSAVIVQYF. The CDR3 DNA reads as TGTGCCAGCAGCGCCGTGATAGTGCAGTACTTC.

This clone appeared a few times. The chain has TRBV29-1 and TRBJ2-7; 8 positions match TRBD1. V lost 4 bases, J lost 7 bases, and 9 bases stayed unmatched. Germline V gives CDR1 SQVTM, CDR2 ANQGSEA. There are 13 residues in the CDR3. This chain's CDR3 is CSVAGQGIREQYF. As DNA, the CDR3 is TGCAGCGTTGCCGGACAGGGTATAAGGGAGCAGTACTTC.

The rearrangement links TRBV19 to TRBJ1-1, with TRBD1 identical over 7 bases. Looked up from germline, CDR1 is LNHDA and CDR2 is SQIVND (reference sequence). V trimming: 3 bases; J trimming: 10 bases; junction bases outside the gene matches: 11. This CDR3 region has 14 residues. The CDR3 reads CASSIRIFRTGAFF. CDR3 in DNA: TGTGCCAGTAGTATTCGGATCTTTCGGACAGGAGCTTTCTTT.

J is TRBJ1-1 and V is TRBV18, with 8 bases matching TRBD1. The CDR3 runs to 15 residues. V trimming: 4 bases; J trimming: 2 bases; junction bases outside the gene matches: 6. Germline V gene data show CDR1 as KGHSH and CDR2 as LQKENI. DNA for the CDR3: TGTGCCAGCTCACTTCACAGGGGGGATAACACTGAAGCTTTCTTT. Amino acids: CASSLHRGDNTEAFF.